This section outlines one TCR beta chain sequence together with its context. This entry belongs to a study of CD8 T cells in Susac syndrome. CD8+ and CD4+ T cells from blood underwent TCR beta sequencing. The patients serving as multiple sclerosis controls were treatment-naive. They had stable or active relapsing-remitting disease and fulfilled revised McDonald criteria. Negative isolation was used for CD8+ and CD4+ T cells, and FACS enrichment was applied to TEMRA cells. Random hexamers were used to reverse transcribe roughly 0.5 to 1 ug of RNA. The method of amplification for TCR beta CDR3 was immunoSEQ multiplex PCR, covering 54 Vbeta and 13 Jbeta. TCRdb passed the immunoSEQ multiplex PCR reads through MiXCR, listing each CDR3 protein once. The sample includes just over 300,000 distinct CDR3 sequences, about 91% of them seen just once. Trimming stripped 5 bases from V and 5 bases from J, with 15 bases between. There are 13 residues in the CDR3. Germline V gives CDR1 SQVTM, CDR2 ANQGSEA.

The sequenced sample consisted of CD4+ T cells from PBMCs. This sequence was found in a human donor with multiple sclerosis. The J gene is TRBJ1-1, the V gene TRBV29-1; D perhaps matches TRBD1 (5 bases). The CDR3 is CSVQGGGRTEAFF. DNA for the CDR3: TGCAGCGTTCAGGGCGGCGGTCGAACTGAAGCTTTCTTT.